This T cell receptor beta chain came from a study of blood T cell repertoires in COVID-19. Study background: Samples taken during acute and convalescent COVID-19 were collected in the United States, Italy and Spain. PBMCs, B-cell-depleted T cells, or T cells provided the cDNA or gDNA that made up the material.

This CDR3 has 16 residues. Germline CDR1 LGHDT, CDR2 YNNKEL (reference sequence). Trimming took 2 bases from V and 8 from J; bases not matched to a gene: 13. Assay used: immunoSEQ multiplex PCR; TCRdb lists only in-frame clones, some missing. The repertoire holds around 300,000 clones, 88% seen once, with approximately 4% in the top ten. The receptor comes from a woman in her 50s with active or convalescent COVID-19. The sample was peripheral blood. The J gene is TRBJ1-2, the V gene TRBV3-1 (or the pseudogene TRBV3-2); 8 positions agree with TRBD1. CDR3 region: CASSQRRGTGSEGYTF. CDR3 coding DNA: TGTGCCAGCAGCCAAAGAAGGGGGACAGGTTCGGAAGGCTACACCTTC.